This T cell receptor beta chain was captured in a study of memory CD4+ T cells and cytomegalovirus serostatus. How the authors handled the data: After removing out-of-frame reads, around 2,100,000 distinct TCRbeta sequences remained. The protocol was immunoSEQ multiplex PCR, while the TCRdb copy is restricted to in-frame clones and leaves out a portion. V, J and clone size are taken as reported in that table, and D and trimming were inferred from the DNA itself. The table shows about 50,000 clones, with roughly 78% occurring only once. Single viable CD3+CD4+CD8-CD45RO+ cells were sorted as the memory CD4+ T cells. The germline V gene has CDR1 LGHNA and CDR2 YNFKEQ. V lost 4 bases, J lost 5 bases, and 18 bases lay in between. There are 16 residues in the CDR3.

The sample was memory CD4+ T cells from blood. This TCR came from an adult in good health and CMV-seronegative. This chain joins TRBV4-2 and TRBJ2-1, with D perhaps matching TRBD1 or TRBD2 (6 bases each). The chain's CDR3 is CASSRVAGQLNNEQFF. The CDR3 DNA follows: TGTGCCAGCAGCCGGGTCGCGGGACAACTAAACAATGAGCAGTTCTTC.